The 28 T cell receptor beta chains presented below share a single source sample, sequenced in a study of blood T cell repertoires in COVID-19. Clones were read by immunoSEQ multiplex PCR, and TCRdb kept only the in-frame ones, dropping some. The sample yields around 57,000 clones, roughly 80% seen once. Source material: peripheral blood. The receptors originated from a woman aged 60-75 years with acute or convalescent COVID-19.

Here the CDR3 DNA reads TGTGCCAGCAGTGAAGAGGGGACAGGGGGCTACGAGCAGTACTTC. It yields the protein CASSEEGTGGYEQYF. The J gene is TRBJ2-7, the V gene TRBV6-1, with 11 bases that match TRBD1. Looked up from germline, CDR1 is MNHNS and CDR2 is SASEGT. The CDR3 is made up of 15 amino acids. The V segment lost 1 base and the J segment 3 bases; nucleotides outside the gene matches: 2.

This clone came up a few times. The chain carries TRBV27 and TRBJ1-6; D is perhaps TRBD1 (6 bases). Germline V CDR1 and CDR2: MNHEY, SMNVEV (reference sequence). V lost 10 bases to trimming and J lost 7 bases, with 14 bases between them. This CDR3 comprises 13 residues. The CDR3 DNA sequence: TGTGCCACTGCTCGACAGGACAATTCACCCCTCCACTTT. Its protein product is CATARQDNSPLHF.

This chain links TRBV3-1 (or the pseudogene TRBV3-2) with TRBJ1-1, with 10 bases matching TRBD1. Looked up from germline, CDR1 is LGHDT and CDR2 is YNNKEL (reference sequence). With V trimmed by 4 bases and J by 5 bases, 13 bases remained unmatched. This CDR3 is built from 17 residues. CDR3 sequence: CASSRTGGVTGRTEAFF. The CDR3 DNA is TGTGCCAGCAGCCGGACAGGGGGGGTTACAGGAAGGACTGAAGCTTTCTTT.

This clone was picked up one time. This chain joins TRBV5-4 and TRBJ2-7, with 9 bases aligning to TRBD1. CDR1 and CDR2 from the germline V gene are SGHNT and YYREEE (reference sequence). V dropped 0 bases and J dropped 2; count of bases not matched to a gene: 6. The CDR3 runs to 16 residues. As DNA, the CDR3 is TGTGCCAGCAGCTTGGCCGCCGGGACAGGGACCTACGAGCAGTACTTC. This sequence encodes CASSLAAGTGTYEQYF.

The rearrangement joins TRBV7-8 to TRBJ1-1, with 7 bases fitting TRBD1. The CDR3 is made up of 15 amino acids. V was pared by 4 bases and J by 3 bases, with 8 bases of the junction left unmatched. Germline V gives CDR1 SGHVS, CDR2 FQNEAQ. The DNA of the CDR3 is TGTGCCAGCAGCTGGGGCGACAGGGACGACACTGAAGCTTTCTTT. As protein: CASSWGDRDDTEAFF.

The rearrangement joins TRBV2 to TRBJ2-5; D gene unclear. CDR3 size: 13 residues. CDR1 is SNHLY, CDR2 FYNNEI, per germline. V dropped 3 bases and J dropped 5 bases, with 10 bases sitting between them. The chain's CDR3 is CASSEFSLETQYF. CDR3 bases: TGTGCCAGCAGTGAGTTTAGCTTGGAGACCCAGTACTTC. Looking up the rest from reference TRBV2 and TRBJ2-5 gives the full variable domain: EPEVTQTPSHQVTQMGQEVILRCVPISNHLYFYWYRQILGQKVEFLVSFYNNEISEKSEIFDDQFSVERPDGSNFTLKIRSTKLEDSAMYFCASSEFSLETQYFGPGTRLLVL.

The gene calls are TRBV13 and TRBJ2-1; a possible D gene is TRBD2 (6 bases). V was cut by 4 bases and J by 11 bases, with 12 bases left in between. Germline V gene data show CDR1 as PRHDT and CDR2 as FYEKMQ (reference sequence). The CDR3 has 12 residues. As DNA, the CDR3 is TGTGCCAGCAGCTCCTTACTAGCTAAGCAGTTCTTC. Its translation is CASSSLLAKQFF.

As DNA, the CDR3 is TGTGCCAGCAGCGTCGGGACTAATCTTCAGACCCAGTACTTC. Residues: CASSVGTNLQTQYF. V usage is TRBV5-4 and J usage is TRBJ2-5, with 7 bases lining up with TRBD2. Germline-derived CDR1 and CDR2 are SGHNT and YYREEE (reference sequence). V lost 4 bases and J lost 6; bases outside the gene matches: 9. CDR3 size: 14 residues.

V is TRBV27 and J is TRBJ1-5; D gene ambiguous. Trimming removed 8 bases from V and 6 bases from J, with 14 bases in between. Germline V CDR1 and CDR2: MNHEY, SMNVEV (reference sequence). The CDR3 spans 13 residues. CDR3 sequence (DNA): TGTGCCAGCGGGAGTGTCGGTACTCAGCCCCAGCATTTT. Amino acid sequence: CASGSVGTQPQHF.

CDR3 DNA: TGTGCCATCTCCGTGGGACAGGGCCCCACTGAAGCTTTCTTT. Protein product: CAISVGQGPTEAFF. The gene calls are TRBV10-3 and TRBJ1-1; 9 bases map to TRBD1. The germline V gene encodes CDR1 ENHRY and CDR2 SYGVKD. CDR3 length: 14 residues. With 8 bases clipped from V and 4 bases from J, the junction kept 8 bases outside the gene matches.

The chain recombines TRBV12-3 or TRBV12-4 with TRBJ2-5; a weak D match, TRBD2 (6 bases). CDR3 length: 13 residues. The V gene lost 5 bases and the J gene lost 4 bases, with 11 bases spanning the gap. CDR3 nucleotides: TGTGCCAGCAGTAAACTTAGCGGAGAGACCCAGTACTTC. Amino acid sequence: CASSKLSGETQYF.

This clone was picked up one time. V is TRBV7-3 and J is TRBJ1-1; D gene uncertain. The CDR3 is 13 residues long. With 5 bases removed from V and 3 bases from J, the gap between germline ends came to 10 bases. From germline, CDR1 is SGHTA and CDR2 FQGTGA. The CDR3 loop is CASSLLGYTEAFF. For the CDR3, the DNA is TGTGCCAGCAGCCTCCTAGGTTACACTGAAGCTTTCTTT.

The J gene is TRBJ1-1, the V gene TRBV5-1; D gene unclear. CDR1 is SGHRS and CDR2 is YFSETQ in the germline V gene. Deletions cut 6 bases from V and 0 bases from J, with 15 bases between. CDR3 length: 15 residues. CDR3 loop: CASKNSSLMNTEAFF. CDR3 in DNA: TGCGCCAGCAAGAACAGTTCGCTCATGAACACTGAAGCTTTCTTT.

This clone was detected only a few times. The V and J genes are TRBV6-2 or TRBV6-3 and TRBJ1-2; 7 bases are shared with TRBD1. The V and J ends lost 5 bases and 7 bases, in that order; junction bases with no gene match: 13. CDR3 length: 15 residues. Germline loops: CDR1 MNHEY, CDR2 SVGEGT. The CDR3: CASSRGVQGFSGYTF. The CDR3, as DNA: TGTGCCAGCAGTCGCGGGGTACAGGGGTTTTCTGGCTACACCTTC.

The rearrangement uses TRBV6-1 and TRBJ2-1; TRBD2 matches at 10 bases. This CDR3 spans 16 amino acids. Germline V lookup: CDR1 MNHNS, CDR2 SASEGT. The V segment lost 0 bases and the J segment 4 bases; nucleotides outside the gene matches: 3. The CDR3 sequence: CASSEAVAGGYNEQFF. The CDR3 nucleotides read TGTGCCAGCAGTGAAGCCGTAGCGGGGGGATACAATGAGCAGTTCTTC.

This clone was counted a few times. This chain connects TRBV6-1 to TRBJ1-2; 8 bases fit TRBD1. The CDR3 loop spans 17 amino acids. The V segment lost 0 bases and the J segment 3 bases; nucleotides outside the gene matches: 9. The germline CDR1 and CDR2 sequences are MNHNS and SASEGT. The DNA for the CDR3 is TGTGCCAGCAGTGAAGCTGCCGGACAGGGTTTTTACTATGGCTACACCTTC. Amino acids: CASSEAAGQGFYYGYTF.

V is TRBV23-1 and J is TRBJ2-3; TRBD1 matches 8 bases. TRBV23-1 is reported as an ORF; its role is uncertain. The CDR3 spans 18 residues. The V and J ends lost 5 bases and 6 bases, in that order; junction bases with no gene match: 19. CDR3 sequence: CASSEKGLEDRVRDTQYF. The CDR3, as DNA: TGCGCCAGCAGTGAAAAAGGGCTTGAGGACAGGGTGAGGGATACGCAGTATTTT.

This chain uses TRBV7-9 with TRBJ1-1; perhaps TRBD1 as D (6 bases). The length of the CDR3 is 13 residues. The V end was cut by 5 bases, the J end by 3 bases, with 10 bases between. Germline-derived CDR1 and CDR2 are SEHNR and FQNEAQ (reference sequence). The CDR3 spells CASSPQGYTEAFF. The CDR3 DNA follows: TGTGCCAGCAGCCCCCAGGGGTACACTGAAGCTTTCTTT.

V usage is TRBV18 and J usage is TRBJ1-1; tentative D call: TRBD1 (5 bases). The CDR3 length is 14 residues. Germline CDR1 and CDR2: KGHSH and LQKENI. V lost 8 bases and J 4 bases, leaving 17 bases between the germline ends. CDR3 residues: CASTLTNQGTEAFF. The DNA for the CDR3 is TGTGCCAGCACCCTCACCAATCAGGGCACTGAAGCTTTCTTT.

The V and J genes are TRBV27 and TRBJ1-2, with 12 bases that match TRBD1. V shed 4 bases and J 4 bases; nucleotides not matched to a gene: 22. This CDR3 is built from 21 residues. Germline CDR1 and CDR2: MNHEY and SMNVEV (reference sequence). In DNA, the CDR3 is TGTGCCAGCAGTTCAGCCTCGATATCTTCGGGACAGGGGGCCCGCGGCTATGGCTACACCTTC. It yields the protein CASSSASISSGQGARGYGYTF.

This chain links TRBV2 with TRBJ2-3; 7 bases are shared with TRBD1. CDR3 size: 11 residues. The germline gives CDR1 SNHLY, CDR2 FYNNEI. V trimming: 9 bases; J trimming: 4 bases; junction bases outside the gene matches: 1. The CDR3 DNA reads TGTGCCAGTGGACAGGCAGATACGCAGTATTTT. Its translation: CASGQADTQYF.

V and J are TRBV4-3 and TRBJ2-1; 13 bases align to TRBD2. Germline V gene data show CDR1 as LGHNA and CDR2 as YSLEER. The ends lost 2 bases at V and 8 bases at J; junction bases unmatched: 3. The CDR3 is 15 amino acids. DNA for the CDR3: TGCGCCAGCAGCCAATCGGGACTAGCGGGACATGAGCAGTTCTTC. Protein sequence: CASSQSGLAGHEQFF.

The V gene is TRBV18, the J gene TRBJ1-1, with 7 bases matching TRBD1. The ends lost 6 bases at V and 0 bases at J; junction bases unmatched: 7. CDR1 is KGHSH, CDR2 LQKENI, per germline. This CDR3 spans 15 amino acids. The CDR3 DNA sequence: TGTGCCAGCTCCCCCGGACAGGAGATGAACACTGAAGCTTTCTTT. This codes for CASSPGQEMNTEAFF.

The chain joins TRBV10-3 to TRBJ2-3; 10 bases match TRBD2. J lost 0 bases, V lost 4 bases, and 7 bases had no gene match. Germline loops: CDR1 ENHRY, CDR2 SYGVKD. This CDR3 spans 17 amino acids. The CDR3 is CAISGRTSGTSTDTQYF. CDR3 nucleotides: TGTGCCATCAGTGGCAGGACTAGCGGAACTAGCACAGATACGCAGTATTTT.

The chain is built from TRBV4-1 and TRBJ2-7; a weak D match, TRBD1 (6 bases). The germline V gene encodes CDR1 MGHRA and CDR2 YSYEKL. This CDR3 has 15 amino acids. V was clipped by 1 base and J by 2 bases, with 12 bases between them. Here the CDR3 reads CASSQVGTYAYEQYF. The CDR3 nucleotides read TGCGCCAGCAGCCAAGTGGGGACATATGCCTACGAGCAGTACTTC.

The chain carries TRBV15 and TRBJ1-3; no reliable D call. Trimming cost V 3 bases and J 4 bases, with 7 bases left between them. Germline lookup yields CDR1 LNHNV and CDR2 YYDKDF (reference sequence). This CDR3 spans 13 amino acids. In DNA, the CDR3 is TGTGCCACCAGCAGGACTCGAGGAAACACCATATATTTT. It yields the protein CATSRTRGNTIYF.

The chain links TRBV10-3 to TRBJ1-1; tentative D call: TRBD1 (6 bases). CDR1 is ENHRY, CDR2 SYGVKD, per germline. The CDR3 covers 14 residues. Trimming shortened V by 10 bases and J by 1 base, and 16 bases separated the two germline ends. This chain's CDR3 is CATSPGHQNTEAFF. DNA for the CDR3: TGTGCCACAAGCCCGGGACACCAGAACACTGAAGCTTTCTTT.

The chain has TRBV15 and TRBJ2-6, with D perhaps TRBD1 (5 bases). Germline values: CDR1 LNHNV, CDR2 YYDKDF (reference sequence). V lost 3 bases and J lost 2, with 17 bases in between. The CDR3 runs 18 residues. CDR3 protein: CATSSLTGRVTGANVLTF. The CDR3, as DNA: TGTGCCACCAGCAGCCTTACGGGCAGGGTAACTGGGGCCAACGTCCTGACTTTC.